This TCR beta chain appears in the sequencing data of a study of blood T cell repertoires in COVID-19. Study context: The United States, Italy and Spain provided the acute and convalescent COVID-19 samples. The analysed material was cDNA or gDNA that came from T cells, B-cell-depleted T cells, or PBMCs.

Authors' processing steps: Reference gene primer amplification gave estimated nucleated cell counts. TCRdb's table, derived via immunoSEQ multiplex PCR, lists solely in-frame clones and lacks some. The V and J calls and clone size were taken over from that table, and D and trimming were inferred from the DNA. The sample lists 230,000 or so clones, 85% to 90% occurring once. V shed 4 bases and J shed 7 bases, with 16 bases lying between them. The length of the CDR3 is 13 residues. Germline CDR1 GTSNPN, CDR2 SVGIG (reference sequence). What was sequenced was peripheral blood. V is TRBV30 and J is TRBJ1-2, with D possibly matching TRBD1 (6 bases). The receptor comes from a woman aged 40 to 55 who had recovered from COVID-19. CDR3 nucleotides: TGTGCCTGGACCAACGGACAGACCACTGGCTACACCTTC. Its protein product is CAWTNGQTTGYTF.